The T cell receptor (beta chain) described here comes from a study of identical twins (dated by TCRdb to between 2015 and 2016). Regarding the complete study: To test whether fetal clonotypes persist, the study used deep sequencing on TCR alpha and beta repertoires from monozygotic twins, unrelated adults of various ages, and cord blood. To rule out contamination, the twin experiments were replicated at different times with different library preparation protocols.

Beyond this particular receptor, the publication reports: In monozygotic twins, out-of-frame TCR alpha sharing was systematically underestimated by recombination models, although the models agreed with sharing between unrelated individuals. Compared with coincidental sharing between unrelated individuals, an excess of low generation-probability sequences was observed among out-of-frame TCR alpha sequences shared between twins. Because the same donors could not be followed over many years, the conclusions relied on cross-sectional statistical analysis. Excess twin sharing in beta out-of-frame sequences was weaker because fewer shared sequences lowered the signal-to-noise ratio. Invariant T cells such as MAIT and iNKT could partly confound zero-insertion analyses, though diverse VJ usage argued against this for most clonotypes. Fewer insertions were carried by abundant cord blood beta clonotypes; a weaker similar trend was observed in young adult naive repertoires, while no such trend was observed in memory repertoires.

About this clonotype itself: The clone's antigen remains unknown. Base qualities are missing; no much larger clone stands one base away.

The library was made by 5' RACE. TCRdb shows the sequencer as Illumina HiSeq 2000. Template switching added a universal primer binding site, and the final cDNA carried a unique molecular identifier that allowed TCR cDNA molecules to be counted accurately. Specific primers in the conserved constant-segment region were used to synthesize first-strand cDNA for the TCR alpha and beta chains. To control for contamination, each cDNA library was double barcoded with a SMART-Mk sample barcode plus Illumina barcodes. Two successive PCR steps introduced TruSeq adapter sequences along with Illumina sample barcodes. The Illumina HiSeq platform was used with custom primers to sequence TCR alpha and beta cDNA libraries. On the study's bioinformatics: Raw reads were processed with MiGEC to extract unique molecular identifiers, and MiXCR was used to determine CDR3 positions. For each individual, recombination models were inferred using an EM algorithm with the repgenHMM and IGoR tools. The analysis of shared clonotypes was done with the tcR package in R, with sharing normalized by the product of cloneset sizes. To study raw recombination free of thymic and clonal selection effects, out-of-frame nonproductive sequences were analyzed. TCRdb passed the public sequencing reads through fastp at Q25 and MiXCR, retaining productive beta sequences. Identical CDR3 protein sequences are pooled into one entry, listed with their most common genes and DNA. V and J calls and clone size were set by TCRdb, not the authors. Within this sample are just over 450,000 distinct CDR3 sequences, with 14% of them counted one time only. The top ten constitute about 0.52% of the sample.

CDR1 and CDR2 (SGHAT, FQNNGV) derive from the germline V gene. The CDR3 numbers 18 residues from cysteine through phenylalanine. The sequence is cut down to CDR3 DNA, 54 bases in frame from base 1. Trimmed from V: 1 base; trimmed from J: 5 bases; junction bases lacking a gene match: 17. Every donor in the study was a healthy Caucasian. Three pairs of female monozygotic twins, all aged 18 to 29 years, made up the twin cohort. CD4+ and CD8+ T cell populations were isolated with positive isolation kits from Invitrogen. Separately, the same data were catalogued under a study of yellow fever vaccine responses in identical twins. Per that second paper: According to the authors, the vaccine-induced T cell response in identical twins seemed to be partly convergent and partly specific to each individual. Focusing on identical twins, the study followed the T cell clones that responded to the vaccine, and did so with precision.

The chain is assembled from TRBV11-2 and TRBJ2-7; TRBD2 lines up with 7 middle nucleotides. The clonotype comes from a woman aged 18-29 years in good health. Sequenced sample: CD4+ T cells sorted from blood. The sequenced DNA is TGTGCCAGCAGCTTAGTGGCTGACAGAGGACTAGTGTATAACGAGCAGTACTTC. Its protein product is CASSLVADRGLVYNEQYF.